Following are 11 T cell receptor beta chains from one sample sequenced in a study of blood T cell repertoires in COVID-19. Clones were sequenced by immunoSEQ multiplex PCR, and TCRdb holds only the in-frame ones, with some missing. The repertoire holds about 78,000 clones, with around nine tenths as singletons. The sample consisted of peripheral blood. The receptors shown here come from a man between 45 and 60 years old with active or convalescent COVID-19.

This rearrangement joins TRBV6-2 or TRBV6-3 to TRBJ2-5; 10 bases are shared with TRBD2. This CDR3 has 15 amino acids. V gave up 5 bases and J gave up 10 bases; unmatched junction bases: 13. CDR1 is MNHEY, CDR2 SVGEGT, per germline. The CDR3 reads CASSPSGGAPGSQYF. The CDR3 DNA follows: TGTGCCAGCAGTCCGAGCGGGGGGGCCCCAGGGAGCCAGTACTTC.

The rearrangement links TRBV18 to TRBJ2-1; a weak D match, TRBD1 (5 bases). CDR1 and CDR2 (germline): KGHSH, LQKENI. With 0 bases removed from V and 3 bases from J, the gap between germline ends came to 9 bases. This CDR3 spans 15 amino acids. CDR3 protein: CASSPPGRVYNEQFF. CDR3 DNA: TGTGCCAGCTCACCACCGGGCAGGGTCTACAATGAGCAGTTCTTC.

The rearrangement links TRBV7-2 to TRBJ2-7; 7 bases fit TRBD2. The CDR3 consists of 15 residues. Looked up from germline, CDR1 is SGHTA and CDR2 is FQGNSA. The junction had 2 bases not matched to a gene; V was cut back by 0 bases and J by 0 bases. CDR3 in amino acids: CASSLAGGSSYEQYV. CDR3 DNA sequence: TGTGCCAGCAGCTTAGCGGGGGGGAGCTCCTACGAGCAGTACGTC.

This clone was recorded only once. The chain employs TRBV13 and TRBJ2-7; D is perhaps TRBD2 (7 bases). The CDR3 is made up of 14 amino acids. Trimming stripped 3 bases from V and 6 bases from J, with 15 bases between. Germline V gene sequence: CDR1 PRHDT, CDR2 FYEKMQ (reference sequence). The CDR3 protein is CASSLRGHVSEQYF. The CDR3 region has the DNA TGTGCCAGCAGCTTGCGGGGGCACGTCTCCGAGCAGTACTTC.

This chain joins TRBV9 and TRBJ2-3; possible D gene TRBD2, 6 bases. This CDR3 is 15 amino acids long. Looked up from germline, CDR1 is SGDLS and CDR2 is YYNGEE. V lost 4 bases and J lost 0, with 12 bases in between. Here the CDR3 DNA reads TGTGCCAGCAGCACTCCCGGGACTAGCACAGATACGCAGTATTTT. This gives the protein CASSTPGTSTDTQYF.

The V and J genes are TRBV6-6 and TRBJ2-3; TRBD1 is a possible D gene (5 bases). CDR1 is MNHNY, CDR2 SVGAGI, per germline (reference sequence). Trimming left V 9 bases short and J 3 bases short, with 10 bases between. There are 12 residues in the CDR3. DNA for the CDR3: TGTGCCAGTGGGGCTCCTACAGATACGCAGTATTTT. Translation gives CASGAPTDTQYF.

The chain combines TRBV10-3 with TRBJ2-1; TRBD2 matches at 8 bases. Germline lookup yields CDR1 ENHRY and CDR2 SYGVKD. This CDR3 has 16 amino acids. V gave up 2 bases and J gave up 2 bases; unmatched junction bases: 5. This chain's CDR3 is CAISEPPSGPYNEQFF. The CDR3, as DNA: TGTGCCATCAGTGAGCCCCCTAGCGGGCCCTACAATGAGCAGTTCTTC.

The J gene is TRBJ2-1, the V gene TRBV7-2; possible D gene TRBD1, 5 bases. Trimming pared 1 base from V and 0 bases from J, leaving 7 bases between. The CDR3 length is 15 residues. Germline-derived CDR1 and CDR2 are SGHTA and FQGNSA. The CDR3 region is CASSLDRSSYNEQFF. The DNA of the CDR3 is TGTGCCAGCAGCTTAGACAGGAGCTCCTACAATGAGCAGTTCTTC.

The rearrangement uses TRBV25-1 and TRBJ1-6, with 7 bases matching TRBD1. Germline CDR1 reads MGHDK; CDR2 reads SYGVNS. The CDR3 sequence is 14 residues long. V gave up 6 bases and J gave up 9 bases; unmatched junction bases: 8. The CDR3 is CASRGTESSSPLHF. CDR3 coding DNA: TGTGCCAGCAGAGGGACAGAGAGCTCTTCACCCCTCCACTTT. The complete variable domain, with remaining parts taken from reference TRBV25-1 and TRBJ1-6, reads EADIYQTPRYLVIGTGKKITLECSQTMGHDKMYWYQQDPGMELHLIHYSYGVNSTEKGDLSSESTVSRIRTEHFPLTLESARPSHTSQYLCASRGTESSSPLHFGNGTRLTVT.

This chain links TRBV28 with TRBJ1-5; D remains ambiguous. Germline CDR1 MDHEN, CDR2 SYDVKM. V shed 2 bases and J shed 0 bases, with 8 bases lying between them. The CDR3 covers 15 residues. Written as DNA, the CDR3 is TGTGCCAGCAGTTTAGGTTCCGGTAGCAATCAGCCCCAGCATTTT. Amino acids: CASSLGSGSNQPQHF. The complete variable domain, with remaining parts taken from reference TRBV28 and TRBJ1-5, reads DVKVTQSSRYLVKRTGEKVFLECVQDMDHENMFWYRQDPGLGLRLIYFSYDVKMKEKGDIPEGYSVSREKKERFSLILESASTNQTSMYLCASSLGSGSNQPQHFGDGTRLSIL.

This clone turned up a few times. CDR3 sequence (DNA): TGCAGCGTTTCTTTGGTGGCGGGCTACGAGCAGTACTTC. Residues: CSVSLVAGYEQYF. The chain uses TRBV29-1 and TRBJ2-7; TRBD2 is a possible D gene (5 bases). The CDR3 is 13 amino acids. CDR1 is SQVTM and CDR2 is ANQGSEA in the germline V gene. V was cut by 5 bases and J by 3 bases, with 14 bases left in between.